The rows below give T cell receptor beta chains drawn from one sample of a study of graft-versus-host responses after intestinal transplantation. No antigens are known for them. This table comes from immunoSEQ multiplex PCR, and its TCRdb copy is limited to in-frame clones, with some not included. The sample consists of about 90,000 clones, roughly 91% of them appearing once. The input for sequencing was unstimulated CD8+ T cells sorted from spleen or lymph node cells, taken before transplant. All receptors derive from a human donor who was the organ donor for an intestinal transplant. CDR3s include the opening cysteine and the closing phenylalanine or tryptophan. The D gene is left open where the match is weak. For some rows the clone size is stated as once, few or many, or as a class when expanded; others skip it.

NA,NA,TRBJ2-3,TRBV2,CASSEVGAGPYTDTQYF,TGTGCCAGCAGTGAAGTGGGTGCGGGACCTTACACAGATACGCAGTATTTT
TRBD1,NA,TRBJ1-5,TRBV28,CASGGSLGQPRKPQHF,TGTGCCAGCGGTGGCTCTTTGGGACAGCCCCGTAAGCCCCAGCATTTT
NA,NA,TRBJ1-2,TRBV5-4,CASSQSGYGYTF,TGTGCCAGCAGCCAGAGCGGCTATGGCTACACCTTC
TRBD2,NA,TRBJ2-1,TRBV5-5,CASSPGLAGTYNEQFF,TGTGCCAGCAGCCCGGGACTAGCGGGGACATACAATGAGCAGTTCTTC
NA,once,TRBJ2-7,TRBV5-4,CASSLGQKQYF,TGTGCCAGCAGCTTGGGACAGAAGCAGTACTTC
NA,once,TRBJ1-6,TRBV2,CASSGVGSPLHF,TGTGCCAGCAGCGGGGTGGGATCACCCCTCCACTTT
TRBD2,NA,TRBJ2-1,TRBV7-8,CASSHGLAGGVEQFF,TGTGCCAGCAGCCATGGACTAGCGGGAGGGGTTGAGCAGTTCTTC
TRBD1,NA,TRBJ1-2,TRBV2,CASSAVVSVGDRVYGYTF,TGTGCCAGCAGTGCCGTTGTCAGCGTGGGGGACAGGGTCTATGGCTACACCTTC
NA,NA,TRBJ1-1,TRBV27,CASSLAPGVNTEAFF,TGTGCCAGCAGTTTAGCACCGGGGGTGAACACTGAAGCTTTCTTT
TRBD2,NA,TRBJ2-7,TRBV11-2,CASSGTRGASGLGQYF,TGTGCCAGCAGCGGTACGAGGGGGGCTAGCGGGTTGGGGCAGTACTTC
TRBD2,NA,TRBJ2-1,TRBV4-3,CASSQERREGPYNEQFF,TGCGCCAGCAGCCAAGAGCGGCGGGAGGGTCCCTACAATGAGCAGTTCTTC
NA,NA,TRBJ1-6,TRBV5-6,CASSLEGHRDSPLHF,TGTGCCAGCAGCTTGGAGGGACACAGGGACTCACCCCTCCACTTT
NA,NA,TRBJ2-6,TRBV9,CASSVAAHGTGANVLTF,TGTGCCAGCAGCGTAGCTGCCCACGGGACTGGGGCCAACGTCCTGACTTTC
NA,NA,TRBJ2-7,TRBV27,CASSLSSGTGAYEQYF,TGTGCCAGCAGTTTATCGAGCGGGACAGGAGCCTACGAGCAGTACTTC
NA,NA,TRBJ2-2,TRBV4-2,CASSQASAGWTGELFF,TGTGCCAGCAGCCAAGCCTCTGCGGGATGGACCGGGGAGCTGTTTTTT
TRBD2,NA,TRBJ2-1,TRBV7-9,CASSLWVAGGNNEQFF,TGTGCCAGCAGCTTATGGGTAGCGGGGGGGAACAATGAGCAGTTCTTC
NA,NA,TRBJ2-2,TRBV28,CASSPPRLALSFPNTGELFF,TGTGCCAGCAGTCCTCCCAGGCTAGCATTGAGCTTTCCGAACACCGGGGAGCTGTTTTTT
TRBD2,NA,TRBJ2-1,TRBV30,CAWRLAGGLYNEQFF,TGTGCCTGGAGACTAGCGGGGGGGCTCTACAATGAGCAGTTCTTC
NA,NA,TRBJ2-7,TRBV27,CASSFGREVGEQYF,TGTGCCAGCAGTTTTGGCCGAGAGGTCGGCGAGCAGTACTTC
TRBD2,NA,TRBJ2-7,TRBV19,CASSLGTSGYEQYF,TGTGCCAGTAGCCTCGGGACTAGCGGCTACGAGCAGTACTTC
NA,once,TRBJ2-7,TRBV11-2,CASSLQVAGGYEQYF,TGTGCCAGCAGCCTTCAAGTAGCAGGGGGGTACGAGCAGTACTTC
NA,NA,TRBJ2-4,TRBV28,CASSFIGAQNIQYF,TGTGCCAGCAGTTTTATCGGAGCCCAAAACATTCAGTACTTC
TRBD2,NA,TRBJ2-1,TRBV9,CASSGGSGTMGYNEQFF,TGTGCCAGCAGCGGGGGGTCCGGGACTATGGGCTACAATGAGCAGTTCTTC
TRBD1,NA,TRBJ1-6,TRBV29-1,CSESDRLSPLHF,TGCAGCGAATCGGACAGGCTTTCACCCCTCCACTTT
NA,once,TRBJ2-1,TRBV27,CASRRGKEPYNEQFF,TGTGCCAGCAGACGCGGAAAGGAGCCCTACAATGAGCAGTTCTTC
NA,NA,TRBJ2-3,TRBV11-2,CASSHWRDTQYF,TGTGCCAGCAGCCATTGGAGGGATACGCAGTATTTT
TRBD1,NA,TRBJ2-1,TRBV6-5,CASSYRDSHVWDEQFF,TGTGCCAGCAGTTACCGGGACAGTCACGTTTGGGATGAGCAGTTCTTC
TRBD2,NA,TRBJ2-1,TRBV7-3,CASSLGLGGVGRVRSYNEQFF,TGTGCCAGCAGCTTAGGTCTCGGGGGTGTCGGGAGGGTCCGGTCGTACAATGAGCAGTTCTTC
NA,NA,TRBJ1-3,TRBV5-6,CASSLDLRGSGNTIYF,TGTGCCAGCAGCTTGGACCTCAGGGGTTCTGGAAACACCATATATTTT
NA,NA,TRBJ2-3,TRBV9,CASSHPGRGHTQYF,TGTGCCAGCTCCCACCCCGGCCGAGGGCATACGCAGTATTTT
NA,NA,TRBJ2-7,TRBV9,CASGVGPREQYF,TGTGCCAGCGGCGTGGGTCCCAGGGAGCAGTACTTC
TRBD2,NA,TRBJ2-3,TRBV6-1,CASSETQAGGITDTQYF,TGTGCCAGCAGTGAAACTCAGGCGGGGGGGATTACAGATACGCAGTATTTT
TRBD2,NA,TRBJ2-1,TRBV5-4,CASTHNPIAGGRSYNEQFF,TGTGCCAGCACCCACAATCCCATAGCGGGGGGGCGTTCCTACAATGAGCAGTTCTTC
NA,NA,TRBJ2-1,TRBV9,CASSAQGYNEQFF,TGTGCCAGCAGCGCCCAGGGTTACAATGAGCAGTTCTTC
TRBD1,NA,TRBJ2-3,TRBV4-3,CASSRTTTRGDTQYF,TGCGCCAGCAGCCGCACCACCACCAGGGGGGATACGCAGTATTTT
NA,NA,TRBJ2-7,TRBV5-5,CASSPSGGMGYEQYF,TGTGCCAGCAGCCCGTCCGGGGGAATGGGCTACGAGCAGTACTTC
NA,NA,TRBJ1-3,TRBV30,CAWTGAGNTIYF,TGTGCCTGGACAGGGGCCGGAAACACCATATATTTT
TRBD2,NA,TRBJ2-3,TRBV5-1,CASSLGTLAGVGDTQYF,TGCGCCAGCAGCTTGGGAACACTAGCGGGAGTCGGGGATACGCAGTATTTT
TRBD2,NA,TRBJ2-2,TRBV5-4,CASQLAGVVGELFF,TGTGCCAGCCAACTAGCGGGAGTGGTCGGGGAGCTGTTTTTT
TRBD2,NA,TRBJ2-1,TRBV27,CASSGRAYNEQFF,TGTGCCAGCTCGGGGAGGGCCTACAATGAGCAGTTCTTC
TRBD2,NA,TRBJ2-1,TRBV2,CASSVGGGAGDEQFF,TGTGCCAGCAGTGTCGGCGGGGGGGCAGGCGATGAGCAGTTCTTC
TRBD2,NA,TRBJ2-7,TRBV9,CASSVSGTSGSYEQYF,TGTGCCAGCAGCGTATCAGGGACTAGCGGCTCCTACGAGCAGTACTTC
NA,NA,TRBJ1-1,TRBV5-4,CASGGAGTEAFF,TGTGCCAGCGGGGGGGCCGGGACTGAAGCTTTCTTT
TRBD1,NA,TRBJ2-7,TRBV28,CASSPGQGFSYEQYF,TGTGCCAGCAGCCCGGGACAGGGTTTCTCCTACGAGCAGTACTTC
NA,NA,TRBJ1-5,TRBV6-5,CASSPGGYSNQPQHF,TGTGCCAGCAGCCCGGGGGGGTATAGCAATCAGCCCCAGCATTTT
TRBD2,NA,TRBJ2-5,TRBV9,CASSVAQGGTSGGVPQETQYF,TGTGCCAGCAGCGTAGCCCAGGGAGGGACTAGCGGGGGAGTACCCCAAGAGACCCAGTACTTC
NA,NA,TRBJ2-2,TRBV29-1,CSVLGTGELFF,TGCAGCGTTCTCGGCACCGGGGAGCTGTTTTTT
TRBD2,NA,TRBJ2-7,TRBV6-5,CASSPGGAHEQYF,TGTGCCAGCAGTCCGGGGGGGGCGCACGAGCAGTACTTC